This TCR beta chain was identified in a study of T cell responses to AZD1222 COVID-19 vaccine (dated by TCRdb to 2020 to 2023). Study-level background: AZD1222 recipients with second doses at about 4 weeks or about 12 weeks were pooled, because spike-specific TCR depth and breadth did not differ between schedules. Enrollment into the trials was organized by age into subgroups of 18-55, 56-69 and 70-plus years, and those subgroups contained about 160, 30 and 59 TCR-sequenced participants, respectively. TCR sequencing was performed for fewer than 250 trial participants, of whom about 200 were given two doses of AZD1222 and approximately 25 were given two doses of MenACWY control vaccine. General conclusions and limits of the study: Participants were mostly white British, with more females than males. The authors suggested clonal diversity may have been underestimated. The vaccine-associated CD4 TCRs covered the entire spike protein, and the dominant responses fell in regions 160-218 and 743-854. Only a handful of AZD1222 recipients were SARS-CoV-2 seropositive at baseline, limiting conclusions about previously exposed vaccinees. Because no samples from the day 14 peak response were available, repertoires could be characterized only after the peak T cell response. Epitopes outside the regions mutated in the B.1.351 and B.1.1.7 variants were reportedly recognized by nearly half of the unique spike-specific TCRs. The 56-69-year group was small, and its depth increase did not reach significance, likely because of low power. After two AZD1222 doses, spike-specific TCR breadth and depth were significantly higher than at day 0 and than in MenACWY recipients.

Concerning this clone itself: Its antigen has not been determined. The input lacks base qualities; no much larger clone sits a single base away.

The time point label here, explained by the study, means: baseline before first vaccination. Samples from vaccinated people were obtained from the UK trials COV001 and COV002, which included a single-blind randomized controlled phase 2/3 trial of AZD1222 (ChAdOx1 nCoV-19) in healthy adults. For TCRbeta chain sequencing, PBMC samples from trial participants were taken at day 0 and at day 28 after the second dose. The junction carries 10 bases between V and J, which are trimmed by 3 bases and 5 bases respectively. Reading the germline V gene gives CDR1 KGHSH and CDR2 LQKENI. Its CDR3 holds 13 amino acids, cysteine through phenylalanine. Just the 39-base CDR3 DNA is kept, in frame starting at base 1. The CDR3 regions of human TCRbeta chains were analyzed by immunosequencing. For the original study's pipeline: Repertoire TCRs were checked for matches against a reference library of SARS-CoV-2-specific TCRs that had been generated using the MIRA antigen-specificity platform. Breadth was defined as the fraction of unique TCRs that were SARS-CoV-2-associated, and depth was defined as the fraction of total T cells that were SARS-CoV-2-associated. Each spike-specific TCR was assigned to its reactive spike region and to a CD4 or CD8 class using the MIRA data. Log10-transformed breadth and depth values were compared by one-way ANOVA with Sidak's multiple comparisons tests. TCRdb provides this immuneACCESS table in a form limited to in-frame rearrangements. Some clones are lacking; in checked studies, under half of them reflect an unresolved V gene, and why the rest are absent is not known. V, J and clone size derive from that table, while D and trimming were established from the DNA sequence. The sample has about 130,000 clones on record, about 90% of them singletons. The leading ten clones occupy 1.5% to 2% of the sample.

The input for sequencing was peripheral blood, taken on day 0 of AZD1222 vaccination. The rearrangement joined TRBV18 to TRBJ2-5, and perhaps TRBD1 as D gene, on 7 matching bases. This clonotype originated in an adult in good health. Here is the DNA: TGTGCCAGCTCACCGGCAGGGGGGGAGACCCAGTACTTC. Translation gives CASSPAGGETQYF. Here the CDR3 is joined to the reference TRBV18 and TRBJ2-5 genes, and the full variable domain is: NAGVMQNPRHLVRRRGQEARLRCSPMKGHSHVYWYRQLPEEGLKFMVYLQKENIIDESGMPKERFSAEFPKEGPSILRIQQVVRGDSAAYFCASSPAGGETQYFGPGTRLLVL.